This TCR beta chain was obtained from a study of T-cell reconstitution after alpha-beta-depleted transplantation in children. Trimming stripped 7 bases from V and 0 bases from J, with 10 bases between. This CDR3 has 13 residues. Germline-derived CDR1 and CDR2 are DFQATT and SNEGSKA (reference sequence). Unique molecular identifiers were used in preparing the TCRbeta library. TCRdb called the PCR reads again in MiXCR, with one record for every CDR3 protein. The data contain approximately 340,000 distinct CDR3 sequences, 10% to 13% of them singletons. This clonotype was seen a handful of times. This specimen was PBMCs from the stem cell graft donor, taken from the stem cell graft. V and J are TRBV20-1 and TRBJ2-1; D not resolved. This clonotype was obtained from a human donor who donated a stem cell graft to a child with acute lymphoblastic leukemia. In nucleotides, the CDR3 is TGCAGTGTTGGCGGCAGCTCCTACAATGAGCAGTTCTTC. It codes for CSVGGSSYNEQFF.